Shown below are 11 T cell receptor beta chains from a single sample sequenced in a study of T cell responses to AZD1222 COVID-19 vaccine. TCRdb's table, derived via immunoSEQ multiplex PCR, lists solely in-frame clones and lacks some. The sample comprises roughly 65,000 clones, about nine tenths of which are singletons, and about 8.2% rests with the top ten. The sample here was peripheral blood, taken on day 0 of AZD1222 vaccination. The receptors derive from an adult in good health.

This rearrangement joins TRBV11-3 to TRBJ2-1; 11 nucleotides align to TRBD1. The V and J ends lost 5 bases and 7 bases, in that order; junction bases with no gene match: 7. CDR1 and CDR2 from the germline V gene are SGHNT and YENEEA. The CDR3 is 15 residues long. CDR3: CASSLQGQGVNEQFF. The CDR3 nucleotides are TGTGCCAGCAGCCTTCAGGGACAGGGGGTGAATGAGCAGTTCTTC.

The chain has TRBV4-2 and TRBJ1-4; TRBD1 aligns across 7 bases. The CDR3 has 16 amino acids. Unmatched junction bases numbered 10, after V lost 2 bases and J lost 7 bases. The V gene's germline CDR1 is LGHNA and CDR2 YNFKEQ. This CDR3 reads CASSQTLGTDPEKLFF. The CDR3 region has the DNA TGTGCCAGCAGCCAAACCCTCGGGACAGACCCTGAAAAACTGTTTTTT.

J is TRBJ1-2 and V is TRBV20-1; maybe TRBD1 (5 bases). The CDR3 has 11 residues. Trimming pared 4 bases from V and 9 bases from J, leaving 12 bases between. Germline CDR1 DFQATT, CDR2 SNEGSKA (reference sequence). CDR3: CSAIVQGRYTF. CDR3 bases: TGCAGTGCTATAGTCCAGGGTCGCTACACCTTC.

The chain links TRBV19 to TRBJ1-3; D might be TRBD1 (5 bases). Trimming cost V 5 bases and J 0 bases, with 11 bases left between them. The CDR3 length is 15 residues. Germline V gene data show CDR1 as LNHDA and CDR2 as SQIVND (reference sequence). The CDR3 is CASSPTDSSGNTIYF. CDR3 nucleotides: TGTGCCAGTAGTCCGACAGATAGCTCTGGAAACACCATATATTTT.

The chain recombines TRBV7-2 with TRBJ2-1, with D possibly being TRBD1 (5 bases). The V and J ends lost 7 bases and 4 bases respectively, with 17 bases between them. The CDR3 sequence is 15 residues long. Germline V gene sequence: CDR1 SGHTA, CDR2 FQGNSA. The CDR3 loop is CASNRAAGLYNEQFF. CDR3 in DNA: TGTGCCAGCAACCGCGCCGCAGGGCTATACAATGAGCAGTTCTTC. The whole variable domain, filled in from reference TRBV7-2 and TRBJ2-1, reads GAGVSQSPSNKVTEKGKDVELRCDPISGHTALYWYRQSLGQGLEFLIYFQGNSAPDKSGLPSDRFSAERTGGSVSTLTIQRTQQEDSAVYLCASNRAAGLYNEQFFGPGTRLTVL.

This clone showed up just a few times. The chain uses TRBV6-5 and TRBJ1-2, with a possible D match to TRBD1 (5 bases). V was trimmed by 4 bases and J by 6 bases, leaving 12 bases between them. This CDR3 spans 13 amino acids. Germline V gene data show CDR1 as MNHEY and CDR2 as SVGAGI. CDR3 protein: CASSFYGGDGYTF. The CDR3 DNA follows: TGTGCCAGCAGTTTTTACGGGGGGGATGGCTACACCTTC.

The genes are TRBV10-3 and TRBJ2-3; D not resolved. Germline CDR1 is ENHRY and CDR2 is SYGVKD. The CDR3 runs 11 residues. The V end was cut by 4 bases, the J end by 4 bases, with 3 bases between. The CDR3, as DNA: TGTGCCATCAGTGTAGCAGATACGCAGTATTTT. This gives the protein CAISVADTQYF.

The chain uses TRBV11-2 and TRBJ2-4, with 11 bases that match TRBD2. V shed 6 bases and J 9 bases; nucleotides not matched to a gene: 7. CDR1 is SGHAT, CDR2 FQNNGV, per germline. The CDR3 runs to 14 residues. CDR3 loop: CASRPTSGRTIQYF. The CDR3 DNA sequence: TGTGCCAGCAGACCTACTAGCGGGAGAACCATTCAGTACTTC.

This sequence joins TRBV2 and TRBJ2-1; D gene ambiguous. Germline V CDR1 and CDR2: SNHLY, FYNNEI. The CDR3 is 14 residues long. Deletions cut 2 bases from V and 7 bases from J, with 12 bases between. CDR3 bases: TGTGCCAGCAGTGAAAACCCCATGGGGAATGAGCAGTTCTTC. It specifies CASSENPMGNEQFF.

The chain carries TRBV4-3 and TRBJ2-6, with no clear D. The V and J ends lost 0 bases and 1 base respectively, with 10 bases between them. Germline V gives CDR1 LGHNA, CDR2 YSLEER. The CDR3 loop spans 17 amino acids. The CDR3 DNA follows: TGCGCCAGCAGCCAAGACAGACACAGATCTGGGGCCAACGTCCTGACTTTC. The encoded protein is CASSQDRHRSGANVLTF.

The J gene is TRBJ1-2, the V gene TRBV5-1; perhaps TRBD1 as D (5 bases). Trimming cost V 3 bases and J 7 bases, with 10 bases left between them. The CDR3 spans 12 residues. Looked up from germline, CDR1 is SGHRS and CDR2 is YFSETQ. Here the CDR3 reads CASSWGTSGYTF. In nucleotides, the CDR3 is TGCGCCAGCAGCTGGGGGACGTCTGGCTACACCTTC.